The rows below give T cell receptor beta chains drawn from one sample of a study of blood T cell repertoires in COVID-19. Produced via immunoSEQ multiplex PCR; TCRdb's table is partial and in-frame only. Of 250,000 or so clones in the sample, 65% to 85% are singletons; the top ten hold around 5.2%. The sequencing sample was made of peripheral blood. These receptors all stem from a human donor in a cohort sampled during active COVID-19. Both conserved end residues are part of each CDR3. D genes are given only for firm matches. Size values are once, few and many counts, or a class for expanded clones, and some rows have none.

>NA|TRBJ1-5|NA|TRBV28
CASSWGRQGPNQPQHF
TGTGCCAGCAGCTGGGGGCGGCAGGGGCCCAATCAGCCCCAGCATTTT
>NA|TRBJ2-3|TRBD2|TRBV19
CASTVGLAGGYRQYF
TGTGCCAGTACCGTTGGTCTAGCGGGGGGGTATAGGCAGTATTTT
>once|TRBJ1-6|NA|TRBV5-4
CASSLIGRDDSPLHF
TGTGCCAGCAGCTTGATCGGCAGGGATGATTCACCCCTCCACTTT
>once|TRBJ1-4|NA|TRBV20-1
CSASEQGLNEKLFF
TGCAGTGCTAGTGAGCAGGGTCTTAATGAAAAACTGTTTTTT
>NA|TRBJ1-2|TRBD1|TRBV18
CASSPGQGFSGYTF
TGTGCCAGCTCACCCGGACAGGGCTTTAGTGGCTACACCTTC
>NA|TRBJ2-5|TRBD1|TRBV7-9
CASSSSPGQGSTQYF
TGTGCCAGCAGCTCCTCCCCGGGACAGGGTTCAACCCAGTACTTC
>NA|TRBJ2-5|NA|TRBV7-2
CASSGSQGETQYF
TGTGCCAGCAGCGGGAGTCAAGGAGAGACCCAGTACTTC
>NA|TRBJ1-1|NA|TRBV5-5
CASSLSDYGISPFEAFF
TGTGCCAGCAGCTTGTCAGACTATGGTATTTCGCCTTTCGAAGCTTTCTTT
>NA|TRBJ2-3|TRBD1|TRBV28
CASSLPGQGKTYTQYF
TGTGCCAGCAGTTTACCGGGACAGGGGAAAACTTATACGCAGTATTTT
>NA|TRBJ1-1|TRBD1|TRBV4-1
CASSPLQGAGNTEAFF
TGCGCCAGCAGCCCCCTGCAGGGGGCTGGGAACACTGAAGCTTTCTTT
>NA|TRBJ2-3|TRBD2|TRBV10-1
CASAASSGGTDTQYF
TGCGCCAGCGCCGCTTCTAGCGGGGGCACAGATACGCAGTATTTT
>NA|TRBJ2-5|TRBD2|TRBV29-1
CSAAGGGETQYF
TGCAGCGCCGCCGGGGGGGGCGAGACCCAGTACTTC
>NA|TRBJ1-2|NA|TRBV5-1
CASSFSNSRYGYTF
TGCGCCAGCAGCTTCTCCAACAGCCGCTATGGCTACACCTTC
>few|TRBJ1-5|TRBD1|TRBV19
CASSFDRDQPQHF
TGTGCCAGTAGTTTCGACAGGGACCAGCCCCAGCATTTT
>once|TRBJ2-1|TRBD2|TRBV6-6
CASSLGLATSYNEQFF
TGTGCCAGCAGTTTGGGACTAGCGACCTCCTACAATGAGCAGTTCTTC
>NA|TRBJ2-2|NA|TRBV6-4
CASREQGTGELFF
TGTGCCAGCAGGGAACAGGGAACCGGGGAGCTGTTTTTT
>NA|TRBJ2-1|TRBD2|TRBV29-1
CSVLTSGGANNEQFF
TGCAGCGTTCTAACTAGCGGGGGGGCTAACAATGAGCAGTTCTTC
>NA|TRBJ2-1|NA|TRBV4-1
CASSLGLNGFNEQFF
TGCGCCAGCAGCCTTGGACTCAACGGCTTTAATGAGCAGTTCTTC
>NA|TRBJ2-5|NA|TRBV24-1
CATSDPEETQYF
TGTGCCACCAGTGATCCTGAGGAGACCCAGTACTTC
>NA|TRBJ1-5|TRBD1|TRBV18
CASSPSGGSSNQPQHF
TGTGCCAGCTCACCATCAGGGGGGTCGAGCAATCAGCCCCAGCATTTT
>NA|TRBJ1-1|NA|TRBV18
CASSPQSGIYTEAFF
TGTGCCAGCTCACCACAATCAGGGATATACACTGAAGCTTTCTTT
>once|TRBJ2-2|NA|TRBV7-2
CASRPGQTNTGELFF
TGTGCCAGCAGACCGGGACAAACGAACACCGGGGAGCTGTTTTTT
>NA|TRBJ1-6|TRBD1|TRBV4-1
CASSQGDRDNSPLHF
TGCGCCAGCAGCCAAGGGGACAGGGATAATTCACCCCTCCACTTT
>NA|TRBJ2-2|NA|TRBV4-1
CASRRGTNTGELFF
TGCGCCAGCAGACGAGGGACGAACACCGGGGAGCTGTTTTTT
>NA|TRBJ2-3|NA|TRBV24-1
CATSDPAVGTDTQYF
TGTGCCACCAGTGATCCCGCGGTGGGCACAGATACGCAGTATTTT
>NA|TRBJ1-1|NA|TRBV28
CASTTSGARTEAFF
TGTGCCAGCACTACATCCGGAGCGCGGACTGAAGCTTTCTTT
>NA|TRBJ1-2|NA|TRBV4-1
CASSQGGLGRDYGYTF
TGCGCCAGCAGCCAAGGGGGCCTCGGTAGAGACTATGGCTACACCTTC
>NA|TRBJ2-2|NA|TRBV10-1
CASRDSNTGELFF
TGCGCCAGCAGAGACAGCAACACCGGGGAGCTGTTTTTT
>NA|TRBJ2-7|NA|TRBV28
CASSTGTTRDVYF
TGTGCCAGCAGCACCGGGACAACAAGGGATGTCTACTTC
>NA|TRBJ2-7|TRBD2|TRBV4-2
CASSQDITSGFYEQYF
TGTGCCAGCAGCCAAGATATCACTAGCGGCTTTTACGAGCAGTACTTC
>NA|TRBJ2-2|NA|TRBV3-1/TRBV3-2
CASSQKGTHTANTGELFF
TGTGCCAGCAGCCAAAAGGGGACTCATACCGCGAACACCGGGGAGCTGTTTTTT
>NA|TRBJ2-2|TRBD2|TRBV3-1/TRBV3-2
CASSPWASGGTNTGELFF
TGTGCCAGCAGTCCATGGGCTAGCGGGGGGACGAACACCGGGGAGCTGTTTTTT
>NA|TRBJ2-3|NA|TRBV5-6
CASSGPGTGSTQYF
TGTGCCAGCAGCGGCCCTGGGACTGGATCTACGCAGTATTTT
>NA|TRBJ2-7|NA|TRBV2
CASSESGFSYEQYF
TGTGCCAGCAGTGAATCGGGTTTCTCCTACGAGCAGTACTTC
>NA|TRBJ1-1|TRBD1|TRBV6-5
CASSYSYRDRAPAFF
TGTGCCAGCAGTTACTCGTATAGGGACAGGGCCCCAGCTTTCTTT
>NA|TRBJ2-3|TRBD2|TRBV13
CASSFLAGETDTQYF
TGTGCCAGCAGCTTCCTAGCGGGAGAAACAGATACGCAGTATTTT
>NA|TRBJ2-1|NA|TRBV27
CASTASRGRGEQFF
TGTGCCAGCACCGCCTCGCGGGGCCGAGGGGAGCAGTTCTTC
>NA|TRBJ2-3|NA|TRBV4-2
CASSQELARFTDTQYF
TGTGCCAGCAGCCAAGAGCTAGCTAGGTTCACAGATACGCAGTATTTT
>NA|TRBJ2-2|NA|TRBV19
CASSIYRGAGPGELFF
TGTGCCAGTAGTATATATCGGGGGGCGGGCCCCGGGGAGCTGTTTTTT
>NA|TRBJ2-7|NA|TRBV28
CASSSGFEQYF
TGTGCCAGCAGTTCAGGCTTCGAGCAGTACTTC
>NA|TRBJ2-7|NA|TRBV27
CASSLYRDSSYEQYF
TGTGCCAGCAGCCTCTACCGGGACTCCTCCTACGAGCAGTACTTC
>NA|TRBJ1-5|NA|TRBV5-5
CASSFGRGNQPQHF
TGTGCCAGCAGCTTTGGGAGAGGCAATCAGCCCCAGCATTTT
>NA|TRBJ1-2|TRBD1|TRBV6-4
CASSGDSLYGYTF
TGTGCCAGCAGCGGGGACAGCCTCTATGGCTACACCTTC
>NA|TRBJ2-3|TRBD1|TRBV19
CASSMAGTGVSTDTQYF
TGTGCCAGTAGTATGGCCGGGACAGGAGTAAGCACAGATACGCAGTATTTT
>NA|TRBJ1-5|NA|TRBV18
CASSQTSAVRGNQPQHF
TGTGCCAGCTCTCAAACGTCAGCTGTTCGGGGCAATCAGCCCCAGCATTTT
>NA|TRBJ1-1|TRBD1|TRBV10-2
CASIQGDMNTEAFF
TGCGCCAGCATACAGGGGGATATGAACACTGAAGCTTTCTTT
>few|TRBJ2-1|TRBD2|TRBV27
CASTQLAGGKNEQFF
TGTGCCAGCACCCAATTAGCGGGAGGAAAGAATGAGCAGTTCTTC
>few|TRBJ2-3|NA|TRBV2
CASSAGSGTDTQYF
TGTGCCAGCAGTGCGGGGTCCGGCACAGATACGCAGTATTTT
>NA|TRBJ2-7|NA|TRBV25-1
CASSGGLPSSYEQYF
TGTGCCAGCAGTGGAGGACTACCCAGCTCCTACGAGCAGTACTTC
>NA|TRBJ1-1|NA|TRBV25-1
CASSELTGTEAFF
TGTGCCAGCAGTGAATTAACAGGCACTGAAGCTTTCTTT
>NA|TRBJ2-3|NA|TRBV15
CATSRDVRGLNTQYF
TGTGCCACCAGCAGAGATGTCAGGGGTCTGAATACGCAGTATTTT
>NA|TRBJ2-7|NA|TRBV6-5
CASRDPQGLYEQYF
TGTGCCAGCAGGGACCCCCAGGGGCTCTACGAGCAGTACTTC